The 22 T cell receptor beta chains below all came from one sample that was sequenced in a study of T cell repertoires in cytomegalovirus infection. What these receptors recognize is not known. TCRdb reanalysed the reads using MiXCR and keeps one entry per CDR3 protein. Of about 120,000 distinct CDR3 sequences detected, 10% appear once; the ten largest clones hold around 29%. The sample comprised PBMCs, sequenced either directly or after in vitro stimulation (not recorded which). These receptors all stem from a human donor in good health (CMV status not recorded). Some clones in this sample may be carry-over from other donors' samples.

The rearrangement links TRBV7-4 to TRBJ2-5, with 10 bases that match TRBD1. Germline V gene sequence: CDR1 SGHVT, CDR2 SQSDAQ. The CDR3 contains 20 residues. V dropped 4 bases and J dropped 1; count of bases not matched to a gene: 18. The CDR3 here is CASSSGVRDRGTTIQETQYF. The CDR3 nucleotides are TGTGCCAGCAGCTCTGGGGTCCGGGACAGGGGAACTACAATCCAAGAGACCCAGTACTTC. Supplemented by reference TRBV7-4 and TRBJ2-5, the full variable domain reads GAGVSQSPRYKVAKRGRDVALRCDSISGHVTLYWYRQTLGQGSEVLTYSQSDAQRDKSGRPSGRFSAERPERSVSTLKIQRTEQGDSAVYLCASSSGVRDRGTTIQETQYFGPGTRLLVL.

This clonotype was recorded a few times. V and J are TRBV12-3 or TRBV12-4 and TRBJ1-5; D unclear. Trimming removed 1 base at V and 4 bases at J, with 8 bases between. This CDR3 comprises 14 residues. This chain's CDR3 is CASSLGEPNQPQHF. Here the CDR3 DNA reads TGTGCCAGCAGTTTAGGAGAGCCGAATCAGCCCCAGCATTTT.

This clonotype has ten or more counts. This chain links TRBV12-5 with TRBJ1-2; perhaps TRBD1 as D (5 bases). V lost 3 bases and J lost 4, with 6 bases in between. The V gene's germline CDR1 is LGHNT and CDR2 FRNRAP. The CDR3 covers 12 residues. The CDR3 sequence is CASGFTGYGYTF. CDR3 nucleotides: TGTGCTAGTGGTTTTACAGGCTATGGCTACACCTTC.

This clonotype has a count of ten or more. The chain is built from TRBV7-2 and TRBJ1-1; no definite D call. The CDR3 runs to 13 residues. V was trimmed by 5 bases and J by 5 bases, leaving 12 bases between them. The germline gives CDR1 SGHTA, CDR2 FQGNSA. The CDR3 nucleotides are TGTGCCAGCAGCGGAAATTCGGTGACTGAAGCTTTCTTT. Encoded protein: CASSGNSVTEAFF.

The table lists this clonotype with many counts. The V and J genes are TRBV12-3 or TRBV12-4 and TRBJ1-2, with 7 bases lining up with TRBD1. The ends lost 3 bases at V and 0 bases at J; junction bases unmatched: 1. The length of the CDR3 is 14 residues. The CDR3 DNA follows: TGTGCCAGCAGTTTCGGGACAGCTAACTATGGCTACACCTTC. Its translation is CASSFGTANYGYTF.

This clonotype was seen repeatedly, ten times or more. The genes are TRBV6-1 and TRBJ1-1; D unclear. V was clipped by 2 bases and J by 1 base, with 11 bases between them. The CDR3 spans 15 residues. CDR1 and CDR2 (germline): MNHNS, SASEGT. CDR3 sequence reads: CASSEWAVRNTEAFF. In DNA form, the CDR3 reads TGTGCCAGCAGTGAATGGGCAGTGAGGAACACTGAAGCTTTCTTT.

This clonotype was detected only a few times. The V gene is TRBV29-1, the J gene TRBJ2-2; D remains unclear. The CDR3 runs to 12 residues. The ends were cut back, 5 bases at V and 1 base at J, with 5 bases in the middle. Per germline, CDR1 SQVTM and CDR2 ANQGSEA. This chain's CDR3 is CSVFGNTGELFF. The DNA of the CDR3 is TGCAGCGTTTTTGGGAACACCGGGGAGCTGTTTTTT.

The genes are TRBV29-1 and TRBJ2-7; TRBD1 might be the D (6 bases). CDR1 SQVTM and CDR2 ANQGSEA come from the germline V gene. V was trimmed by 3 bases and J by 3 bases, leaving 15 bases between them. This CDR3 spans 14 amino acids. The CDR3 DNA reads as TGCAGCGTTGAGGCGGCAGGGGCATACTACGAGCAGTACTTC. Protein product: CSVEAAGAYYEQYF.

This chain uses TRBV24-1 with TRBJ2-2, with 11 bases matching TRBD2. V shed 4 bases and J 1 base; nucleotides not matched to a gene: 7. The germline gives CDR1 KGHDR, CDR2 SFDVKD. The CDR3 length is 18 residues. The CDR3: CATSEVGTSGGNTGELFF. Written as DNA, the CDR3 is TGTGCCACCAGTGAAGTAGGGACTAGCGGAGGGAACACCGGGGAGCTGTTTTTT.

The chain has TRBV30 and TRBJ1-4; 10 positions agree with TRBD1. CDR3 length equals 19 residues. The junction had 16 bases not matched to a gene; V was cut back by 2 bases and J by 4 bases. CDR1 is GTSNPN and CDR2 is SVGIG in the germline V gene (reference sequence). The CDR3, as DNA: TGTGCCTGGAGTCTACTCGCGACAGGGGGCCTAGTGGGTAATGAAAAACTGTTTTTT. Encoded protein: CAWSLLATGGLVGNEKLFF.

This clonotype has at least ten counts. V and J are TRBV4-3 and TRBJ2-1, with 10 nucleotides matching TRBD2. This CDR3 is 16 amino acids long. V was clipped by 4 bases and J by 6 bases; unmatched bases: 9. From germline, CDR1 is LGHNA and CDR2 YSLEER. The CDR3 coding sequence is TGCGCCAGCAGCCGCCATTTAGCGGGAGGTTTCAATGAGCAGTTCTTC. It specifies CASSRHLAGGFNEQFF.

This clonotype has just a few counts. V is TRBV2 and J is TRBJ2-3; the match to TRBD2 covers 9 bases. The CDR3 contains 13 residues. The V and J ends lost 11 bases and 1 base, in that order; junction bases with no gene match: 4. Germline V CDR1 and CDR2: SNHLY, FYNNEI. CDR3 DNA: TGTGCCGGGAGGACTAGCGGCACAGATACGCAGTATTTT. Amino acids: CAGRTSGTDTQYF.

In this sample, this clonotype turned up many times. This chain links TRBV12-5 with TRBJ2-1; 10 bases align to TRBD2. The CDR3 has 18 residues. The germline V gene has CDR1 LGHNT and CDR2 FRNRAP. With V trimmed by 0 bases and J by 7 bases, 12 bases remained unmatched. CDR3 in DNA: TGTGCTAGTGGTTTGGTACTCGATGCTAGCGGGAGTCCGAATGAGCAGTTCTTC. It translates to CASGLVLDASGSPNEQFF.

Many counts were recorded for this clonotype. The chain carries TRBV7-9 and TRBJ2-5; TRBD2 matches 10 bases. Unmatched junction bases numbered 14, after V lost 6 bases and J lost 4 bases. This CDR3 has 17 amino acids. Looked up from germline, CDR1 is SEHNR and CDR2 is FQNEAQ (reference sequence). CDR3 coding DNA: TGTGCCAGCAGTAAGGAGATAGCGGGAGGAAGTCGAGAGACCCAGTACTTC. This translates into CASSKEIAGGSRETQYF.

This clonotype was counted ten times or more. The genes are TRBV20-1 and TRBJ1-2; 7 bases agree with TRBD1. This CDR3 region has 13 residues. V shed 5 bases and J 4 bases; nucleotides not matched to a gene: 7. Germline V gene data show CDR1 as DFQATT and CDR2 as SNEGSKA (reference sequence). The CDR3 region is CSALRQGGYGYTF. The CDR3 nucleotides read TGCAGTGCTCTTCGGCAGGGGGGCTATGGCTACACCTTC.

The sample holds many counts of this clonotype. The rearrangement joins TRBV19 to TRBJ1-6; the D gene is possibly TRBD1 (5 bases). CDR3 size: 15 residues. Germline CDR1 LNHDA, CDR2 SQIVND (reference sequence). Trimming took 3 bases from V and 5 from J, leaving 11 bases between them. The CDR3 sequence is CASSILGLNNSPLHF. CDR3 DNA: TGTGCCAGTAGTATTCTGGGGCTAAATAATTCACCCCTCCACTTT.

This clonotype was recorded a few times. V and J are TRBV7-3 and TRBJ1-2, with 11 nucleotides matching TRBD1. Germline values: CDR1 SGHTA, CDR2 FQGTGA. The CDR3 has 15 residues. V lost 1 base and J lost 8; bases outside the gene matches: 6. In DNA, the CDR3 is TGTGCCAGCAGCTTAAAGGGGACAGGGGGGCAAGGCTACACCTTC. It specifies CASSLKGTGGQGYTF.

This clonotype was detected ten times or more. The rearrangement links TRBV7-6 to TRBJ1-2; D might be TRBD1 (6 bases). V lost 5 bases and J 6 bases, leaving 16 bases between the germline ends. The CDR3 is 14 amino acids. The germline CDR1 and CDR2 sequences are SGHVS and FNYEAQ. This CDR3 reads CASSLGGGGHGYTF. In nucleotides, the CDR3 is TGTGCCAGCAGCCTCGGCGGGGGGGGGCATGGCTACACCTTC.

As to this clonotype: This may be a read error, as it is one base from a much larger clone. This chain uses TRBV5-5 with TRBJ1-2; the D is unclear. CDR3 length: 14 amino acids. The germline gives CDR1 SGHKS, CDR2 YYEKEE (reference sequence). The CDR3 DNA reads TGTGGCAGCAGCTTGGATTTACATCCCTCCGGCTACACCTTC. Protein product: CGSSLDLHPSGYTF.

The genes are TRBV20-1 and TRBJ2-1; 10 nucleotides match TRBD2. CDR3 length equals 15 residues. The V gene's germline CDR1 is DFQATT and CDR2 SNEGSKA (reference sequence). The trim removed 2 bases at V and 7 bases at J, leaving 8 bases unmatched. CDR3 coding DNA: TGCAGTGCTAGAAGTACTAGCGGGAAATGGAATGAGCAGTTCTTC. It translates to CSARSTSGKWNEQFF.

The J gene is TRBJ1-2, the V gene TRBV12-3 or TRBV12-4, with 9 bases identical to TRBD1. Trimming at V came to 6 bases and at J to 2 bases, leaving 4 bases not matched to a gene. The CDR3 has 14 residues. The chain's CDR3 is CASRPGQGNYGYTF. CDR3 bases: TGTGCCAGCAGGCCCGGACAGGGGAACTATGGCTACACCTTC.

In this sample, this clonotype turned up once. No conserved phenylalanine or tryptophan ends this CDR3, so it is likely a read error. The chain links TRBV4-2 to TRBJ2-1; possible D gene TRBD2, 5 bases. CDR1 is LGHNA and CDR2 is YNFKEQ in the germline V gene. The CDR3 sequence is 16 residues long. V dropped 1 base and J dropped 6 bases, with 16 bases sitting between them. For the CDR3, the DNA is TGTGCCAGCAGCCAAGCCCATGGTCTAGCCCGCAATGAGCAGTTCCTC. It encodes CASSQAHGLARNEQFL.